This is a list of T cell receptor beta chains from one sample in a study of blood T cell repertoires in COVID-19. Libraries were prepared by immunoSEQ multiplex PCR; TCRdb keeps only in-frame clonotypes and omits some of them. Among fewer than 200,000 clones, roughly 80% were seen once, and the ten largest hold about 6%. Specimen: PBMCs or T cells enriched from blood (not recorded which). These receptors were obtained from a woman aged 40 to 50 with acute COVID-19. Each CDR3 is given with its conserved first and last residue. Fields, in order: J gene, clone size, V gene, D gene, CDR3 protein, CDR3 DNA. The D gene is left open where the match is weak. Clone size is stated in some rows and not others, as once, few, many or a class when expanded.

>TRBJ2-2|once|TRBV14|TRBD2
CASSPTSAGELFF
TGTGCCAGCAGCCCAACTAGCGCCGGGGAGCTGTTTTTT
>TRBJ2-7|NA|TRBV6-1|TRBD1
CASSQPGQASYEQYF
TGTGCCAGCAGTCAACCGGGACAGGCTTCCTACGAGCAGTACTTC
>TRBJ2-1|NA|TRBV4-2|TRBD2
CASSQRTVASGPPDEQFF
TGTGCCAGCAGCCAACGAACGGTGGCTAGCGGGCCCCCCGATGAGCAGTTCTTC
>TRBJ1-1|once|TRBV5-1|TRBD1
CASTPGDRGDDTEAFF
TGCGCCAGCACCCCAGGAGACAGGGGCGATGACACTGAAGCTTTCTTT
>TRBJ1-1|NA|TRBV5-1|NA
CASSLDLAKAPSTFF
TGCGCCAGCAGCTTGGATCTAGCTAAGGCGCCCTCGACTTTCTTT
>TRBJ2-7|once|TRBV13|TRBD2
CASPGDGRVSSYEQYF
TGTGCCAGCCCGGGGGACGGGAGGGTGAGCTCCTACGAGCAGTACTTC
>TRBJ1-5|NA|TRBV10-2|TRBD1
CATGGTAYSNQPQHF
TGCGCCACCGGCGGGACAGCTTATAGCAATCAGCCCCAGCATTTT
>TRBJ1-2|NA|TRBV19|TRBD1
CASSIVSGTGNYGYTF
TGTGCCAGTAGTATTGTATCTGGGACAGGGAACTATGGCTACACCTTC
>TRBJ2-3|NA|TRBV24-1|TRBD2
CATSGGSGSTDTQYF
TGTGCCACCTCGGGGGGAAGCGGGAGCACAGATACGCAGTATTTT
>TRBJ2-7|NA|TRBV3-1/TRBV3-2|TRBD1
CASSRDRVIYEQYF
TGTGCCAGCAGCAGGGACAGAGTAATCTACGAGCAGTACTTC
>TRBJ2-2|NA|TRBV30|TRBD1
CACDGTGNTGELFF
TGTGCCTGCGACGGGACAGGGAACACCGGGGAGCTGTTTTTT
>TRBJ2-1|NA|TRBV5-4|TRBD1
CASSSIGQGGFHEQFF
TGTGCCAGCAGCTCCATTGGACAGGGCGGGTTCCATGAGCAGTTCTTC
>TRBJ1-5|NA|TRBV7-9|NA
CASSLMSNQPQHF
TGTGCCAGCAGCCTTATGAGCAATCAGCCCCAGCATTTT
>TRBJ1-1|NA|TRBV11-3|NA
CASSLNYNTEAFF
TGTGCCAGCAGCTTAAACTACAACACTGAAGCTTTCTTT
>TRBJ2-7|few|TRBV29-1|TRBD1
CSAQGTGFYEQYF
TGCAGCGCCCAGGGGACAGGGTTTTACGAGCAGTACTTC
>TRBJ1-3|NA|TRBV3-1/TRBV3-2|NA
CASSFDWSSGNTIYF
TGTGCCAGCAGTTTTGACTGGAGCTCTGGAAACACCATATATTTT
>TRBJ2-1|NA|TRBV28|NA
CASSPPGPRGEQFF
TGTGCCAGCAGTCCTCCGGGGCCCAGGGGTGAGCAGTTCTTC
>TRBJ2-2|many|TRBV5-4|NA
CASSLSGAGELFF
TGTGCCAGCAGCTTGTCCGGGGCCGGGGAGCTGTTTTTT
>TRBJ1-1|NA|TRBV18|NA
CASPRVGGKNTEAFF
TGTGCCAGCCCCCGGGTCGGAGGGAAGAACACTGAAGCTTTCTTT
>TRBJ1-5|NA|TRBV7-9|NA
CASSLGAFNQPQHF
TGTGCCAGCAGCTTAGGGGCGTTTAATCAGCCCCAGCATTTT
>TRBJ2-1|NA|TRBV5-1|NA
CASSLVVSGGYNEQFF
TGCGCCAGCAGCTTGGTTGTTTCAGGCGGGTACAATGAGCAGTTCTTC
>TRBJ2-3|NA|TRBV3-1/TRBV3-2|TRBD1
CASSPPTGGTDTQYF
TGTGCCAGCAGCCCTCCGACAGGGGGCACAGATACGCAGTATTTT
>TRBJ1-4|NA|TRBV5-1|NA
CASSEGRGEKLFF
TGCGCCAGCAGCGAGGGAAGGGGGGAAAAACTGTTTTTT
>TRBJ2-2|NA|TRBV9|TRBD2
CASSASGTSGRAGTGELFF
TGTGCCAGCAGCGCCTCCGGGACTAGCGGGAGGGCGGGCACCGGGGAGCTGTTTTTT
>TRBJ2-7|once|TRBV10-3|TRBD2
CAISEYYASGRARAYEQYF
TGTGCCATCAGTGAGTATTATGCTAGCGGGAGGGCCCGGGCCTACGAGCAGTACTTC
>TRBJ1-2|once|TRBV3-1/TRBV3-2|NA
CASSPRGGAGYGYTF
TGTGCCAGCAGCCCCCGAGGTGGGGCTGGCTATGGCTACACCTTC
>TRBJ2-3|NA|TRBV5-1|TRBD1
CASSLDGTVADTQYF
TGCGCCAGCAGCTTGGACGGGACAGTAGCAGATACGCAGTATTTT
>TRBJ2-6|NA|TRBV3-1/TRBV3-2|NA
CASSQGHHASGANVLTF
TGTGCCAGCAGCCAAGGACACCATGCATCTGGGGCCAACGTCCTGACTTTC